The T cell receptor (beta chain) under discussion was sequenced for a study of blood T cells in healthy people across ages. Study outcomes and limitations: Unsorted PBMC input precluded a conclusive naive versus antigen-experienced comparison. Calculation of diversity from one million T cells yielded estimates considered to be underestimates. TCR beta diversity per million T cells fell roughly linearly with age. Possibly confounding the expanded clonotype changes was the fact that donor CMV status was unknown.

Combining a sample-barcoded 5' primer with a J-beta primer mix, a second PCR ran for 7 to 11 cycles. Via MiXCR, TCRdb re-called the 5' RACE reads, giving one row per CDR3 protein. This table has around 650,000 distinct CDR3 sequences, about a third appearing once. CDR3 length equals 15 residues. Trimming took off 3 bases at V and 0 bases at J, with 6 bases between the two ends. Germline V gene lookup returns CDR1 MNHEY and CDR2 SMNVEV (reference sequence). This clonotype has a handful of counts. The antigen is not known. The chain uses TRBV27 and TRBJ1-6; D is uncertain. This sequence originates from a woman at least 80 years old in good health. Sequencing was carried out using blood. The CDR3 sequence is CASSLLNSYNSPLHF. CDR3 bases: TGTGCCAGCAGTTTGTTGAACTCCTATAATTCACCCCTCCACTTT.